The 10 T cell receptor beta chains given below trace back to one sample, sequenced in a study of beta chain features in type 1 diabetes. All of the isolated RNA was reverse transcribed, so expressed TCRB transcripts were sequenced. Repertoires were generated with immunoSEQ multiplex PCR, while TCRdb's copy carries only in-frame clones and drops some. The sample has about 410,000 clones; more than 11% are singletons. The sample taken for sequencing was naive CD4+ T cells from blood. All receptors come from a man aged 25-45 years in good health.

The table lists this clone with a few counts. The rearrangement joins TRBV7-9 to TRBJ2-7, with 9 bases that match TRBD1. With V trimmed by 4 bases and J by 3 bases, 7 bases remained unmatched. The CDR3 is made up of 15 amino acids. CDR1 SEHNR and CDR2 FQNEAQ come from the germline V gene (reference sequence). CDR3 DNA: TGTGCCAGCAGCTACCGGGGACAGGGTGACTACGAGCAGTACTTC. It codes for CASSYRGQGDYEQYF.

The genes are TRBV30 and TRBJ2-3, with 10 bases aligning to TRBD2. The CDR3 consists of 14 residues. Germline V gene sequence: CDR1 GTSNPN, CDR2 SVGIG (reference sequence). Trimming cost V 7 bases and J 2 bases; bases outside gene matches: 6. The chain's CDR3 is CALLLAGNTDTQYF. For the CDR3, the DNA is TGTGCCTTACTACTAGCGGGGAACACAGATACGCAGTATTTT.

In regard to this clone: At one end, the junction sequence differs from germline, possibly due to a read error. The genes are TRBV30 and TRBJ2-3; D remains unclear. CDR3 length: 13 amino acids. CDR1 is GTSNPN and CDR2 is SVGIG in the germline V gene (reference sequence). DNA of the CDR3: TGTGCCTGCAGTGTAGCCCTAGCAGATACGCAGTATTTT. This encodes CACSVALADTQYF.

The chain carries TRBV6-1 and TRBJ2-3; D is undetermined. This CDR3 is 15 amino acids long. Looked up from germline, CDR1 is MNHNS and CDR2 is SASEGT. V lost 4 bases and J lost 2, with 13 bases in between. The CDR3 protein is CASSVGLSTTDTQYF. The CDR3 DNA is TGTGCCAGCAGTGTAGGCCTATCAACCACAGATACGCAGTATTTT.

Turning to this clone: Distinct nucleotide sequences in the sample also encode this CDR3. The chain is built from TRBV29-1 and TRBJ2-5, with D perhaps TRBD2 (5 bases). This CDR3 is built from 12 residues. Trimming shortened V by 3 bases and J by 9 bases, and 14 bases separated the two germline ends. The germline gives CDR1 SQVTM, CDR2 ANQGSEA. In DNA form, the CDR3 reads TGCAGCGTTGACCCAGGTCAGGAGGCCCAGTACTTC. It is translated as CSVDPGQEAQYF. Using reference TRBV29-1 and TRBJ2-5 for the parts outside the CDR3, the full variable domain is SAVISQKPSRDICQRGTSLTIQCQVDSQVTMMFWYRQQPGQSLTLIATANQGSEATYESGFVIDKFPISRPNLTFSTLTVSNMSPEDSSIYLCSVDPGQEAQYFGPGTRLLVL.

This clone has only a few counts. The rearrangement joins TRBV5-1 to TRBJ1-2; D is possibly TRBD1 (6 bases). The V gene's germline CDR1 is SGHRS and CDR2 YFSETQ. This CDR3 has 16 residues. Trimming pared 1 base from V and 4 bases from J, leaving 17 bases between. The CDR3 sequence: CASSLSGGRGSYGYTF. Here the CDR3 DNA reads TGCGCCAGCAGCTTGAGCGGGGGGCGCGGGAGCTATGGCTACACCTTC.

This clone has more than one count but fewer than ten. J is TRBJ2-5 and V is TRBV15, with TRBD2 matching 13 bases. Unmatched junction bases numbered 0, after V lost 1 base and J lost 4 bases. There are 15 residues in the CDR3. Per the germline V gene, CDR1 is LNHNV and CDR2 is YYDKDF (reference sequence). CDR3 residues: CATSRGTSGRETQYF. As DNA, the CDR3 is TGTGCCACCAGCAGAGGGACTAGCGGGAGAGAGACCCAGTACTTC.

The rearrangement joins TRBV6-1 to TRBJ1-1; 8 nucleotides line up with TRBD1. Trimming took 7 bases from V and 7 from J; bases not matched to a gene: 11. The V gene's germline CDR1 is MNHNS and CDR2 SASEGT. This CDR3 is built from 14 residues. CDR3 coding DNA: TGTGCCAGCACCGGGACAGGCTGGCGGAGTGAAGCTTTCTTT. Its protein is CASTGTGWRSEAFF.

In its sample, this clone was seen a few times. The rearrangement uses TRBV6-9 and TRBJ1-4, with 10 bases that match TRBD1. Germline values: CDR1 MNHGY, CDR2 SVAAGI. The V and J ends lost 7 bases and 3 bases, in that order; junction bases with no gene match: 11. The CDR3 loop spans 17 amino acids. The chain's CDR3 is CASKTPGQGRANEKLFF. The CDR3 DNA sequence: TGTGCCAGCAAAACCCCGGGACAGGGGAGGGCTAATGAAAAACTGTTTTTT.

The rearrangement links TRBV13 to TRBJ2-1; D possibly corresponds to TRBD2 (6 bases). The CDR3 runs 17 residues. Deletions cut 1 base from V and 4 bases from J, with 17 bases between. The germline CDR1 and CDR2 sequences are PRHDT and FYEKMQ (reference sequence). The CDR3 bases are TGTGCCAGCAGCTTAGAGTTGGGGGGAGACCTTTACAATGAGCAGTTCTTC. Residues: CASSLELGGDLYNEQFF. The full variable domain, its missing parts supplied by reference TRBV13 and TRBJ2-1, is AAGVIQSPRHLIKEKRETATLKCYPIPRHDTVYWYQQGPGQDPQFLISFYEKMQSDKGSIPDRFSAQQFSDYHSELNMSSLELGDSALYFCASSLELGGDLYNEQFFGPGTRLTVL.